Listed here is a single T cell receptor (beta chain). These data originate in a study of OX40 agonist ivuxolimab in advanced cancers. This CDR3 is built from 12 residues. Germline V CDR1 and CDR2: SQVTM, ANQGSEA. Method: immunoSEQ multiplex PCR; TCRdb's copy keeps in-frame clones and lacks some. The sample consists of roughly 41,000 clones, approximately 78% of them appearing once. This sequence joins TRBV29-1 and TRBJ2-1, with TRBD1 identical over 7 bases. This receptor was taken from an adult with an advanced solid tumor such as melanoma, head and neck, liver or kidney cancer. This specimen was CD4+ or CD8+ T cells sorted from blood, taken in a trial of the OX40 agonist ivuxolimab. The CDR3 DNA is TGCAGAACAGGGGCGACGAGGAATGAGCAGTTCTTC. Translated, it gives CRTGATRNEQFF.